This T cell receptor beta chain was retrieved from a study of control samples from healthy donors and cancer patients. Profiled with immunoSEQ multiplex PCR; TCRdb holds only in-frame clones, not every one. The sample shows tens of thousands of clones, roughly 95% of them seen only once. The receptor was derived from a woman aged 18 to 35 in good health. Sequenced input: blood.

The CDR3 nucleotides read TGTGCCTGGAGGACACCCGGCTTTAATGAAAAACTGTTTTTT. The encoded protein is CAWRTPGFNEKLFF. The rearrangement links TRBV30 to TRBJ1-4; D is ambiguous. This CDR3 is built from 14 residues. Trimming cost V 3 bases and J 4 bases, with 12 bases left between them. Per the germline V gene, CDR1 is GTSNPN and CDR2 is SVGIG (reference sequence).